A selection of T cell receptor beta chains follows, all from one sample in a study of CD8 T cells in ankylosing spondylitis. In TCRdb, the 5' RACE reads were re-called with MiXCR into one record per CDR3 protein. The sample yields more than 150,000 distinct CDR3 sequences, 10% to 15% seen once. The sample comprised blood, either unsorted or a sorted T cell fraction (not recorded which). Receptor source: a male donor with ankylosing spondylitis or in good health (not recorded which). CDR3s include the opening cysteine and the closing phenylalanine or tryptophan. Each record gives: D gene, V gene, J gene, clone size, CDR3 protein, CDR3 DNA. The D gene is left open where the match is weak. For some rows the clone size is stated as once, few or many, or as a class when expanded; others skip it.

.	TRBV12-3/TRBV12-4	TRBJ2-2	.	CASSVQGPYTGELFF	TGTGCCAGCAGTGTCCAGGGGCCGTACACCGGGGAGCTGTTTTTT
.	TRBV7-9	TRBJ2-6	few	CASSLPVVSGANVLTF	TGTGCCAGCAGCTTACCCGTGGTTTCTGGGGCCAACGTCCTGACTTTC
.	TRBV10-3	TRBJ2-1	few	CAISEPTSGYNEQFF	TGTGCCATCAGTGAGCCCACCTCCGGTTACAATGAGCAGTTCTTC
.	TRBV9	TRBJ1-6	few	CASSEGGGSPLHF	TGTGCCAGCAGCGAGGGGGGGGGATCACCCCTCCACTTT
TRBD2	TRBV29-1	TRBJ2-1	many	CSVVLAGVDQFF	TGCAGCGTTGTGCTAGCGGGAGTTGACCAGTTCTTC
.	TRBV6-1	TRBJ2-1	.	CASTEYNEQFF	TGTGCCAGCACGGAGTACAATGAGCAGTTCTTC
TRBD2	TRBV6-1	TRBJ2-1	few	CASSEADSGGGDEQFF	TGTGCCAGCAGTGAAGCAGATAGCGGGGGTGGTGATGAGCAGTTCTTC
TRBD2	TRBV10-2	TRBJ2-2	.	CAGGGLNTGELFF	TGCGCCGGGGGGGGATTAAACACCGGGGAGCTGTTTTTT
TRBD2	TRBV12-3/TRBV12-4	TRBJ2-5	few	CASSLRGLVGETQYF	TGTGCCAGCAGTTTAAGGGGACTAGTGGGGGAGACCCAGTACTTC
.	TRBV5-8	TRBJ1-1	.	CASSLGTQGPYDTEAFF	TGTGCCAGCAGCTTGGGGACCCAAGGGCCATATGACACTGAAGCTTTCTTT
.	TRBV12-3/TRBV12-4	TRBJ2-7	few	CASRGLSSYEQYF	TGTGCCAGCAGAGGACTTAGCTCCTACGAGCAGTACTTC
TRBD1	TRBV10-1	TRBJ2-3	few	CASSGGQGARDTQYF	TGCGCCAGCAGTGGTGGACAGGGTGCTAGAGATACGCAGTATTTT
.	TRBV7-9	TRBJ2-7	.	CASSPPSIYEQYF	TGTGCCAGCAGCCCACCCTCGATCTACGAGCAGTACTTC
.	TRBV20-1	TRBJ1-2	few	CSARGEYGYTF	TGCAGTGCAAGGGGGGAGTATGGCTACACCTTC
.	TRBV18	TRBJ1-2	few	CASSPSPSADFNYGYTF	TGTGCCAGCTCACCGAGTCCCTCGGCAGATTTTAACTATGGCTACACCTTC
TRBD1	TRBV12-5	TRBJ2-7	.	CASGLGQGAIGYEQYF	TGTGCTAGTGGTCTTGGACAGGGGGCTATAGGCTACGAGCAGTACTTC
TRBD2	TRBV27	TRBJ2-5	few	CASSLYAGEITETQYF	TGTGCCAGCAGTTTATATGCGGGAGAGATCACAGAGACCCAGTACTTC
.	TRBV20-1	TRBJ2-5	few	CSARDHGQGRETQYF	TGCAGTGCTAGAGATCATGGTCAGGGGAGAGAGACCCAGTACTTC
.	TRBV11-2	TRBJ2-7	.	CASTPGAGIYEQYF	TGTGCCAGCACCCCAGGTGCAGGGATCTACGAGCAGTACTTC
.	TRBV3-1	TRBJ2-5	.	CASSQRSYGAVRETQYF	TGTGCCAGCAGCCAGCGGTCGTACGGAGCGGTGAGAGAGACCCAGTACTTC
.	TRBV4-1	TRBJ1-2	few	CASSQETALGYGYTF	TGCGCCAGCAGCCAAGAGACGGCGCTTGGCTATGGCTACACCTTC
.	TRBV3-1	TRBJ2-5	.	CASSHRRVGETQYF	TGTGCCAGCAGCCACCGGCGGGTTGGAGAGACCCAGTACTTC
TRBD1	TRBV10-3	TRBJ1-1	.	CAITDRGGTEAFF	TGTGCCATCACCGACAGGGGTGGGACTGAAGCTTTCTTT
.	TRBV4-1	TRBJ2-3	.	CASSQVEGNTQYF	TGCGCCAGCAGCCAAGTGGAGGGGAATACGCAGTATTTT
.	TRBV27	TRBJ2-1	many	CASSFGGGGGNEQFF	TGTGCCAGCAGCTTCGGAGGTGGAGGGGGCAATGAGCAGTTCTTC
.	TRBV27	TRBJ2-5	.	CASSLFYGGLGETKYF	TGTGCCAGCAGTTTATTTTACGGGGGTTTGGGCGAGACCAAGTACTTC
.	TRBV7-9	TRBJ2-3	few	CASSSRDGLPSTDTQYF	TGTGCCAGCAGTTCAAGGGACGGACTTCCGAGCACAGATACGCAGTATTTT